This TCR beta chain was sequenced during a study of cytomegalovirus exposure and HLA in healthy donors. Donors were nominally healthy when sampled, though unrecorded immune exposures were likely. As for this clone: What it binds is not known.

Regarding the study as a whole: At a 0.05 false discovery rate, a later analysis found some 17,000 TCR beta sequences to be associated with HLA alleles.

The PCR was carried out with 60 Vbeta primers and 13 Jbeta primers. The data were produced by immunoSEQ multiplex PCR, yet TCRdb's version contains in-frame clones alone and is incomplete. The sample lists approximately 160,000 clones; around 76% were seen once. The TCR comes from a girl aged 10-17 years in good health and CMV-seropositive. The specimen was PBMCs.

The CDR3 reads CASNSVGGVGTEAFF. CDR3 bases: TGTGCCAGTAACTCAGTCGGGGGGGTCGGAACTGAAGCTTTCTTT. The gene calls are TRBV19 and TRBJ1-1; the D gene is possibly TRBD1 (5 bases). Between the trimmed V and J ends, which lost 7 bases and 5 bases, there was a span of 20 bases. The germline V gene encodes CDR1 LNHDA and CDR2 SQIVND (reference sequence). The CDR3 is made up of 15 amino acids.